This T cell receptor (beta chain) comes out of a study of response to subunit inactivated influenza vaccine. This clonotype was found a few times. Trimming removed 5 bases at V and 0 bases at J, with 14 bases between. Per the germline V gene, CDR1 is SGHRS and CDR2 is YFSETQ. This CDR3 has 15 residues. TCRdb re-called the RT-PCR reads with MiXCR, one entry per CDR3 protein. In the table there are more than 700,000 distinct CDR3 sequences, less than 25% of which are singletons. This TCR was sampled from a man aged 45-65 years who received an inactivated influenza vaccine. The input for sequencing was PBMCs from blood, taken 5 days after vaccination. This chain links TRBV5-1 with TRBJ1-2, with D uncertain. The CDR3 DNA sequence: TGCGCCAGCAGGCTTCTCCGGGGAGCTAACTATGGCTACACCTTC. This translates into CASRLLRGANYGYTF.